The 18 T cell receptor beta chains in this list originate from one sample, sequenced in a study of blood T cells in healthy people across ages. Combining a sample-barcoded 5' primer with a J-beta primer mix, a second PCR ran for 7 to 11 cycles. A single record per CDR3 protein comes from TCRdb applying MiXCR to the 5' RACE reads. The sample has almost 550,000 distinct CDR3 sequences; approximately 25% are singletons. This sample also appeared in a second study, on T cells of mothers and their children.

The specimen sequenced was blood. The receptors were gathered from a boy aged 10-17 years in good health.

Details on this clonotype: One end of the junction varies from germline; a read error may be responsible. CDR3 DNA: TGTGCCAGCACCGCGCTTTATCGGGGCACAGACACGCAGTATTTT. It specifies CASTALYRGTDTQYF. The J gene is TRBJ2-3, the V gene TRBV6-6; tentatively, D is TRBD1 or TRBD2 (5 bases each). The CDR3 runs 15 residues. Germline-derived CDR1 and CDR2 are MNHNY and SVGAGI (reference sequence).

J is TRBJ2-7 and V is TRBV15; perhaps TRBD1 as D (6 bases). Between the trimmed V and J ends, which lost 5 bases and 0 bases, there was a span of 17 bases. This CDR3 has 16 residues. In germline, CDR1 is LNHNV, CDR2 YYDKDF (reference sequence). The CDR3 here is CATSVGRGLSSYEQYF. CDR3 bases: TGTGCCACCAGCGTCGGCAGGGGTCTCAGCTCCTACGAGCAGTACTTC. The entire variable domain, with the rest obtained from reference TRBV15 and TRBJ2-7, is as follows: DAMVIQNPRYQVTQFGKPVTLSCSQTLNHNVMYWYQQKSSQAPKLLFHYYDKDFNNEADTPDNFQSRRPNTSFCFLDIRSPGLGDTAMYLCATSVGRGLSSYEQYFGPGTRLTVT.

This clonotype was recorded at least ten times. This rearrangement joins TRBV20-1 to TRBJ2-4, with 15 bases matching TRBD2. CDR3 size: 20 residues. Germline V gives CDR1 DFQATT, CDR2 SNEGSKA (reference sequence). V was clipped by 5 bases and J by 1 base; unmatched bases: 15. The CDR3 bases are TGCAGTGCTTCGCGGGACTGGACTAGCGGGAGGGCCTCGGCCAAAAACATTCAGTACTTC. It specifies CSASRDWTSGRASAKNIQYF.

This clonotype appeared a few times. The chain has TRBV7-2 and TRBJ2-5; perhaps TRBD1 as D (7 bases). Judging by the DNA end, TRBJ2-7 fits better; the J call may be wrong. CDR3 length: 18 amino acids. CDR1 is SGHTA, CDR2 FQGNSA, per germline. CDR3 amino acids: CASSLVGVGGDRFYEQYF. CDR3 nucleotides: TGTGCCAGCAGCTTAGTGGGTGTTGGCGGGGACAGATTCTACGAGCAGTACTTC.

This clonotype was counted between two and nine times. The gene calls are TRBV9 and TRBJ2-1; 8 positions agree with TRBD2. With the DNA end fitting TRBJ2-7 better, the J assignment may be wrong. This CDR3 has 14 amino acids. Germline CDR1 reads SGDLS; CDR2 reads YYNGEE. CDR3 amino acids: CASSVGGRSYEQYF. The CDR3 DNA reads TGTGCCAGCAGCGTAGGCGGGAGGTCCTACGAGCAGTACTTC.

The chain links TRBV5-1 to TRBJ2-2, with D possibly matching TRBD1 (5 bases). The CDR3 extends over 16 amino acids. Trimming took off 0 bases at V and 1 base at J, with 10 bases between the two ends. The germline V gene has CDR1 SGHRS and CDR2 YFSETQ. CDR3 region: CASSLGTRVNTGELFF. CDR3 nucleotide sequence: TGCGCCAGCAGCTTGGGTACCAGGGTGAACACCGGGGAGCTGTTTTTT. The full variable domain, completed using reference TRBV5-1 and TRBJ2-2, is KAGVTQTPRYLIKTRGQQVTLSCSPISGHRSVSWYQQTPGQGLQFLFEYFSETQRNKGNFPGRFSGRQFSNSRSEMNVSTLELGDSALYLCASSLGTRVNTGELFFGEGSRLTVL.

This chain uses TRBV11-2 with TRBJ2-2, with TRBD2 as a possible D gene (6 bases). Germline CDR1 reads SGHAT; CDR2 reads FQNNGV. There are 17 residues in the CDR3. The V end was cut by 4 bases, the J end by 1 base, with 16 bases between. The DNA for the CDR3 is TGTGCCAGCAGCTCGGAGGGGACGCCAATGAACACCGGGGAGCTGTTTTTT. It translates to CASSSEGTPMNTGELFF. The full variable domain, in which reference TRBV11-2 and TRBJ2-2 provide the parts outside the CDR3, is EAGVAQSPRYKIIEKRQSVAFWCNPISGHATLYWYQQILGQGPKLLIQFQNNGVVDDSQLPKDRFSAERLKGVDSTLKIQPAKLEDSAVYLCASSSEGTPMNTGELFFGEGSRLTVL.

About this clonotype: One end of the junction does not line up with germline, which may come from a read error. CDR3 nucleotides: TGTGCCAGCAGTCCAACCGGGACAGGGATTCAAGAGACCCAATACTTC. It specifies CASSPTGTGIQETQYF. The chain employs TRBV12-3 or TRBV12-4 and TRBJ2-5; 9 bases fit TRBD1. The CDR3 spans 16 residues.

This clonotype was seen a few times. The rearrangement links TRBV29-1 to TRBJ1-1; a weak D match, TRBD1 (5 bases). V lost 2 bases and J 1 base, leaving 14 bases between the germline ends. CDR3 length: 15 residues. The germline gives CDR1 SQVTM, CDR2 ANQGSEA. The CDR3 here is CSVELHGGRNTEAFF. In DNA form, the CDR3 reads TGCAGCGTTGAACTTCACGGGGGGAGGAACACTGAAGCTTTCTTT. The whole variable domain, filled in from reference TRBV29-1 and TRBJ1-1, reads SAVISQKPSRDICQRGTSLTIQCQVDSQVTMMFWYRQQPGQSLTLIATANQGSEATYESGFVIDKFPISRPNLTFSTLTVSNMSPEDSSIYLCSVELHGGRNTEAFFGQGTRLTVV.

This clonotype was recorded a few times. The V call is TRBV7-2, the J call TRBJ2-7; D uncertain. CDR3 length equals 15 residues. V was trimmed by 5 bases and J by 0 bases, leaving 14 bases between them. Germline CDR1 is SGHTA and CDR2 is FQGNSA. The DNA of the CDR3 is TGTGCCAGCAGCCGGATACGCGAAGGCTCCTACGAGCAGTACTTC. This translates into CASSRIREGSYEQYF.

This clonotype was counted between two and nine times. The junction differs from germline at one of its ends, possibly a read error. This chain uses TRBV4-3 with TRBJ2-2; D not resolved. In germline, CDR1 is LGHNA, CDR2 YSLEER. The CDR3 consists of 13 residues. CDR3 bases: TGCGTCAGCAACCAGTACTCCGCCGGGGAGCTGTTTTTT. Its translation is CVSNQYSAGELFF.

DNA for the CDR3: TGCGCCAGCAGCTTGGAGGCGGGGAGCTCCTACAATGAGCAGTTCTTC. It yields the protein CASSLEAGSSYNEQFF. This chain connects TRBV5-1 to TRBJ2-1, with D possibly being TRBD2 (6 bases). Trimming removed 0 bases at V and 0 bases at J, with 10 bases between. This CDR3 is 16 amino acids long. Germline CDR1 is SGHRS and CDR2 is YFSETQ. Full variable domain (missing parts from reference TRBV5-1 and TRBJ2-1): KAGVTQTPRYLIKTRGQQVTLSCSPISGHRSVSWYQQTPGQGLQFLFEYFSETQRNKGNFPGRFSGRQFSNSRSEMNVSTLELGDSALYLCASSLEAGSSYNEQFFGPGTRLTVL.

This clonotype was seen a few times. The chain couples TRBV3-1 to TRBJ1-4; D remains ambiguous. This CDR3 has 17 residues. V lost 3 bases and J lost 2, with 16 bases in between. Germline V lookup: CDR1 LGHDT, CDR2 YNNKEL (reference sequence). The CDR3 sequence: CASSHLLGPGTNEKLFF. In DNA, the CDR3 is TGTGCCAGCAGCCACCTCCTTGGGCCGGGGACTAATGAAAAACTGTTTTTT.

The chain is built from TRBV12-3 or TRBV12-4 and TRBJ2-7, with 12 positions matching TRBD2. The CDR3 spans 15 residues. V lost 6 bases and J lost 6; bases outside the gene matches: 9. The CDR3 DNA reads as TGTGCCAGCAGCCTCCCGACTAGCGGGAGACCCGAGCAGTACTTC. It translates to CASSLPTSGRPEQYF.

This clonotype was counted only a few times. The chain links TRBV5-6 to TRBJ1-5; D not certain. The germline V and J ends were trimmed by 4 bases and 9 bases, with 17 bases remaining between them. CDR1 and CDR2 (germline): SGHDT, YYEEEE. This CDR3 contains 14 residues. CDR3 sequence reads: CASSEGIGLPPQHF. Written as DNA, the CDR3 is TGTGCCAGCAGCGAGGGTATAGGATTACCGCCCCAGCATTTT.

J is TRBJ2-1 and V is TRBV5-1; TRBD1 might be the D (6 bases). There are 16 residues in the CDR3. Germline V gene sequence: CDR1 SGHRS, CDR2 YFSETQ. V was shortened by 0 bases and J by 0 bases, with 10 bases between the two germline ends. In DNA form, the CDR3 reads TGCGCCAGCAGCTTGGACAGGGCAAGCTCCTACAATGAGCAGTTCTTC. This sequence encodes CASSLDRASSYNEQFF.

This clonotype was seen a handful of times. The genes are TRBV20-1 and TRBJ2-3; D unresolved. The V end lost 0 bases, the J end lost 4 bases, and 8 bases lay between the germline ends. The germline V gene encodes CDR1 DFQATT and CDR2 SNEGSKA (reference sequence). The CDR3 has 13 residues. The CDR3 here is CSARDLRADTQYF. In nucleotides, the CDR3 is TGCAGTGCTAGAGATTTACGCGCAGATACGCAGTATTTT.

The J gene is TRBJ1-1, the V gene TRBV6-2 or TRBV6-3; no clear D. The CDR3 sequence is 12 residues long. Germline loops: CDR1 MNHEY, CDR2 SVGEGT. V was clipped by 0 bases and J by 5 bases, with 4 bases between them. CDR3 bases: TGTGCCAGCAGTTACTCGGAGACTGAAGCTTTCTTT. Amino acids: CASSYSETEAFF.